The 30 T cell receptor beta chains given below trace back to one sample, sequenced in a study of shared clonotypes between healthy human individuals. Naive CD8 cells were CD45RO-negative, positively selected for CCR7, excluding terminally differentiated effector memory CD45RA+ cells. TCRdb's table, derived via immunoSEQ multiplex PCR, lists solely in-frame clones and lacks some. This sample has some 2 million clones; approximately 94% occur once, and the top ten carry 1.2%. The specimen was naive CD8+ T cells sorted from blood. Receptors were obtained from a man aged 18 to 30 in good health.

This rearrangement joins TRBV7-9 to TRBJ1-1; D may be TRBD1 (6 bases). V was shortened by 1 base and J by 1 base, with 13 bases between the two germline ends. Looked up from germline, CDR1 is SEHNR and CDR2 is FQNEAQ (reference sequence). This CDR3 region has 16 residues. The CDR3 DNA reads TGTGCCAGCAGCTTAGGCCCCGACAGGCCGAACACTGAAGCTTTCTTT. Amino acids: CASSLGPDRPNTEAFF. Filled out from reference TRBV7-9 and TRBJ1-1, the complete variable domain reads DTGVSQNPRHKITKRGQNVTFRCDPISEHNRLYWYRQTLGQGPEFLTYFQNEAQLEKSRLLSDRFSAERPKGSFSTLEIQRTEQGDSAMYLCASSLGPDRPNTEAFFGQGTRLTVV.

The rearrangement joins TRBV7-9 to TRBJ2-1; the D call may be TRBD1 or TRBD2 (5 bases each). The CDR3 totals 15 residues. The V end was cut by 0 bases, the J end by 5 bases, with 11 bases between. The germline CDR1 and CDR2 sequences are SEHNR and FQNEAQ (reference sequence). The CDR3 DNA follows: TGTGCCAGCAGCTTAGCGCTGACGGGACACAATGAGCAGTTCTTC. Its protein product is CASSLALTGHNEQFF. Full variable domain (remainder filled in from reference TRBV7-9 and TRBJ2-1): DTGVSQNPRHKITKRGQNVTFRCDPISEHNRLYWYRQTLGQGPEFLTYFQNEAQLEKSRLLSDRFSAERPKGSFSTLEIQRTEQGDSAMYLCASSLALTGHNEQFFGPGTRLTVL.

The CDR3 loop is CASDRAYGNTIYF. The CDR3 region has the DNA TGTGCCAGCGACAGGGCGTATGGAAACACCATATATTTT. This chain connects TRBV9 to TRBJ1-3; 7 nucleotides agree with TRBD1. This CDR3 comprises 13 residues. Germline CDR1 reads SGDLS; CDR2 reads YYNGEE. Trimming removed 7 bases from V and 3 bases from J; junction bases left unmatched: 4. Drawing the rest from reference TRBV9 and TRBJ1-3, the complete variable domain is DSGVTQTPKHLITATGQRVTLRCSPRSGDLSVYWYQQSLDQGLQFLIQYYNGEERAKGNILERFSAQQFPDLHSELNLSSLELGDSALYFCASDRAYGNTIYFGEGSWLTVV.

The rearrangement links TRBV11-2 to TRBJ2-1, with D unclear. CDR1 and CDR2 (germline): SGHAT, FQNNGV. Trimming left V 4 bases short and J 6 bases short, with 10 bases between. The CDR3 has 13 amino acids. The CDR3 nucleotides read TGTGCCAGCAGCTCGACCCATAGCAATGAGCAGTTCTTC. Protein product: CASSSTHSNEQFF. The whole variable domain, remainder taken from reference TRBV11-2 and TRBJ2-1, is EAGVAQSPRYKIIEKRQSVAFWCNPISGHATLYWYQQILGQGPKLLIQFQNNGVVDDSQLPKDRFSAERLKGVDSTLKIQPAKLEDSAVYLCASSSTHSNEQFFGPGTRLTVL.

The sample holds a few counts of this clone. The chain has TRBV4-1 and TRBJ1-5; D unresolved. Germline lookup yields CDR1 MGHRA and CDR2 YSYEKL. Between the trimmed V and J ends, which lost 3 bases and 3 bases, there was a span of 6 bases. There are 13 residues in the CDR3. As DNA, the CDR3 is TGCGCCAGCAGCCATTTGGCCAATCAGCCCCAGCATTTT. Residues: CASSHLANQPQHF.

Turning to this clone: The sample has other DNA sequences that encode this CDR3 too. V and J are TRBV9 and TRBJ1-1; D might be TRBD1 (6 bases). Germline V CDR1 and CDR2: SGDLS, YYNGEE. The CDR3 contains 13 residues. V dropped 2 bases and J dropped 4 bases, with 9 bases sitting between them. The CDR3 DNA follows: TGTGCCAGCAGCGTTTCAGGGGCCACTGAAGCTTTCTTT. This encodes CASSVSGATEAFF.

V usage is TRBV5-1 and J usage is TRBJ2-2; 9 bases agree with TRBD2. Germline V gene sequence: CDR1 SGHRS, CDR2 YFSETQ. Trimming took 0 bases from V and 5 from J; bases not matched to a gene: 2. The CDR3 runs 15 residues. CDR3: CASSLDLAGTGELFF. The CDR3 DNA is TGCGCCAGCAGCTTGGACCTAGCGGGGACCGGGGAGCTGTTTTTT.

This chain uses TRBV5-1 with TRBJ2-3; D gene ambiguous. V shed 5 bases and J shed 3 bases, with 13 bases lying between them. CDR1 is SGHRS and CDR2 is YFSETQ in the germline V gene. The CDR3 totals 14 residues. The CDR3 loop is CASRDRPGTDTQYF. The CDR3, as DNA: TGCGCCAGCAGGGACCGACCCGGGACAGATACGCAGTATTTT.

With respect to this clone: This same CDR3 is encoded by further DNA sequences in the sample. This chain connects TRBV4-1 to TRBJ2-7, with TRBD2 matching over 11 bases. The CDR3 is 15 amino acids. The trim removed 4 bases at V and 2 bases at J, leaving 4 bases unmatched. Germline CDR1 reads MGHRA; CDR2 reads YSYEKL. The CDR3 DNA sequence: TGCGCCAGCAGCCTTACTAGCGGGAGCCCCTACGAGCAGTACTTC. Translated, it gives CASSLTSGSPYEQYF.

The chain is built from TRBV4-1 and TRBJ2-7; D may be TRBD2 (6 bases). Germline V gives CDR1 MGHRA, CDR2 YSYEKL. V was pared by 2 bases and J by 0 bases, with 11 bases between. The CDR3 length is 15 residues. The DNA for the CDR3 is TGCGCCAGCAGCCAACGAATAGCGGACTCCTACGAGCAGTACTTC. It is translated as CASSQRIADSYEQYF.

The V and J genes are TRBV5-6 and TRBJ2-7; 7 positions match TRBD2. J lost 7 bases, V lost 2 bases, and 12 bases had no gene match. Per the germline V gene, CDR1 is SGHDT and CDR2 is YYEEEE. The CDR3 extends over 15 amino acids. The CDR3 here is CASSFIVSGADEQYF. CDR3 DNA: TGTGCCAGCAGCTTTATTGTGAGCGGGGCGGATGAGCAGTACTTC.

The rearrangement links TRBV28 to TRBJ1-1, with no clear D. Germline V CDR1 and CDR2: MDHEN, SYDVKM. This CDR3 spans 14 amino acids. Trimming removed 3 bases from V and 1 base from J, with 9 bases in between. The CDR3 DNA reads TGTGCCAGCAGTTTCGGATACCGGAACACTGAAGCTTTCTTT. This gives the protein CASSFGYRNTEAFF.

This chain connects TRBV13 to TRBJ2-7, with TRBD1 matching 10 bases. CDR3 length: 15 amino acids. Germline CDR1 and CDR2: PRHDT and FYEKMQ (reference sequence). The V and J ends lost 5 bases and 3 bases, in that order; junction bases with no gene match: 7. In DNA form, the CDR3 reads TGTGCCAGCAGCGACCGGGGACAGGGGAACTACGAGCAGTACTTC. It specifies CASSDRGQGNYEQYF.

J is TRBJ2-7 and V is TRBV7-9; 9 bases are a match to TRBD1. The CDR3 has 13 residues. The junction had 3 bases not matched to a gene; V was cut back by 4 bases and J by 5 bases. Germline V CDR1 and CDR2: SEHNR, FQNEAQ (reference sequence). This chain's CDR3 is CASSWDRVNEQYF. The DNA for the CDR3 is TGTGCCAGCAGCTGGGACAGGGTGAACGAGCAGTACTTC. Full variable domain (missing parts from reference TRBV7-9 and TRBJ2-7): DTGVSQNPRHKITKRGQNVTFRCDPISEHNRLYWYRQTLGQGPEFLTYFQNEAQLEKSRLLSDRFSAERPKGSFSTLEIQRTEQGDSAMYLCASSWDRVNEQYFGPGTRLTVT.

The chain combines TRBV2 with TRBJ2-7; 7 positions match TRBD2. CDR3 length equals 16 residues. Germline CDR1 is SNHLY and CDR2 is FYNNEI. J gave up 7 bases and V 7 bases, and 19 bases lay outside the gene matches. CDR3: CASIPGEGPGVGEQYF. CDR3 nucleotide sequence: TGTGCCAGCATCCCCGGGGAGGGGCCCGGTGTGGGTGAGCAGTACTTC.

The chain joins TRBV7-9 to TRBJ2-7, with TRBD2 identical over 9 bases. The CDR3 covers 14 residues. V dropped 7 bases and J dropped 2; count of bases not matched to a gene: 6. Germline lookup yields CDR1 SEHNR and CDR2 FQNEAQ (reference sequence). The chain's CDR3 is CASTASGAPYEQYF. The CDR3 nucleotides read TGTGCCAGCACCGCTAGCGGGGCGCCCTACGAGCAGTACTTC.

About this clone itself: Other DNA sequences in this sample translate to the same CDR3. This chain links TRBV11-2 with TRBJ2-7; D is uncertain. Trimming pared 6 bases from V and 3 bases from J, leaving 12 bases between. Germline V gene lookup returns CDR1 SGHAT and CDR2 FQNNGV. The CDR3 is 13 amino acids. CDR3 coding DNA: TGTGCCAGCAGTCTAGGCCTGGGCTACGAGCAGTACTTC. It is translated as CASSLGLGYEQYF.

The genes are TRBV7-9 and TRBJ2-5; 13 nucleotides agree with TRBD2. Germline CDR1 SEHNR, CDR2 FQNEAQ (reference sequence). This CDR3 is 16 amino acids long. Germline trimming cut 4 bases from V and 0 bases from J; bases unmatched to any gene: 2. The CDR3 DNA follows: TGTGCCAGCAGCTCAGGGACTAGCGGGAACCAAGAGACCCAGTACTTC. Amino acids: CASSSGTSGNQETQYF. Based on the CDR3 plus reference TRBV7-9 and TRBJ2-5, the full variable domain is DTGVSQNPRHKITKRGQNVTFRCDPISEHNRLYWYRQTLGQGPEFLTYFQNEAQLEKSRLLSDRFSAERPKGSFSTLEIQRTEQGDSAMYLCASSSGTSGNQETQYFGPGTRLLVL.

The CDR3 DNA reads TGTGCCAGCAGTGAACCAGGACTAGCGGAGACCCAGTACTTC. Protein product: CASSEPGLAETQYF. The rearrangement uses TRBV6-1 and TRBJ2-5; TRBD2 matches 9 bases. Germline V gene lookup returns CDR1 MNHNS and CDR2 SASEGT. The V gene end was trimmed by 2 bases and the J gene end by 5 bases; junction bases not matched to a gene: 3. There are 14 residues in the CDR3.

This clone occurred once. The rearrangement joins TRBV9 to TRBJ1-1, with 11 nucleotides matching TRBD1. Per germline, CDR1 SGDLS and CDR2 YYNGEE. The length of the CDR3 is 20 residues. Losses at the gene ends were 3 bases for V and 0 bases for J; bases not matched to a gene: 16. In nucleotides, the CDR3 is TGTGCCAGCAGCGACAACCCTGGGACAGGGGGAAGGACCATGAACACTGAAGCTTTCTTT. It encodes CASSDNPGTGGRTMNTEAFF.

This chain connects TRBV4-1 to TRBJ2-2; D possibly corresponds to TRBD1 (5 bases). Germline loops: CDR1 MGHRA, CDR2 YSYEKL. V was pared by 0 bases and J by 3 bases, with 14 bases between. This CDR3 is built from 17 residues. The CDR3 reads CASSQDVGRVYTGELFF. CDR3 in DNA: TGCGCCAGCAGCCAAGATGTCGGCAGGGTATACACCGGGGAGCTGTTTTTT.

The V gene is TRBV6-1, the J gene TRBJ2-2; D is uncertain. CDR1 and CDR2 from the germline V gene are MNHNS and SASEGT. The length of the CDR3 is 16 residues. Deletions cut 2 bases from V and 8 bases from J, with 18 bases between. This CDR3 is CASSEYLTGSEGELFF. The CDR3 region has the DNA TGTGCCAGCAGTGAATATTTAACGGGTTCGGAAGGGGAGCTGTTTTTT.

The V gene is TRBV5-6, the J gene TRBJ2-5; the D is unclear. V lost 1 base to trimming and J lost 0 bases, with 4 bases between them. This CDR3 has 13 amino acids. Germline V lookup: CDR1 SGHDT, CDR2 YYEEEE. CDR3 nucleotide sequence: TGTGCCAGCAGCTTGTCGTACCAAGAGACCCAGTACTTC. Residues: CASSLSYQETQYF.

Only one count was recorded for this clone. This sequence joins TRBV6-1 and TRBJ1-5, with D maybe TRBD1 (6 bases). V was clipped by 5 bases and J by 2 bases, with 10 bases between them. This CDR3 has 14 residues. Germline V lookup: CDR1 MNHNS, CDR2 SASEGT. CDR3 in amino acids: CASSTGWGNQPQHF. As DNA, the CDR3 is TGTGCCAGCAGTACAGGGTGGGGCAATCAGCCCCAGCATTTT.

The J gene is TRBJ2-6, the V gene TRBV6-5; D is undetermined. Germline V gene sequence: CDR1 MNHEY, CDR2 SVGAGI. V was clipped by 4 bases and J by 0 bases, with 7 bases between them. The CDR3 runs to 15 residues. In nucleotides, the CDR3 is TGTGCCAGCAGTTCCTATTCCTCTGGGGCCAACGTCCTGACTTTC. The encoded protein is CASSSYSSGANVLTF.

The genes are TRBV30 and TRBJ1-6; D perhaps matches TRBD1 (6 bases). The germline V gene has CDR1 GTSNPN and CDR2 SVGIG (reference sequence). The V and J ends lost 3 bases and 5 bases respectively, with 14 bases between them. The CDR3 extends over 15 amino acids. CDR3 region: CAWSSGASHNSPLHF. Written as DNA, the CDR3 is TGTGCCTGGAGCTCGGGGGCCTCTCATAATTCACCCCTCCACTTT.

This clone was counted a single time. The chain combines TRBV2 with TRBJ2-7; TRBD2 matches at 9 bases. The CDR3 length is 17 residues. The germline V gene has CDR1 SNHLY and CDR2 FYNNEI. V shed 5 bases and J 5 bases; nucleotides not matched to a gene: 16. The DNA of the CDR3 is TGTGCCAGCAGTCCTAGTTTGATCGCTAGCGGGACCCACGAGCAGTACTTC. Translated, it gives CASSPSLIASGTHEQYF.

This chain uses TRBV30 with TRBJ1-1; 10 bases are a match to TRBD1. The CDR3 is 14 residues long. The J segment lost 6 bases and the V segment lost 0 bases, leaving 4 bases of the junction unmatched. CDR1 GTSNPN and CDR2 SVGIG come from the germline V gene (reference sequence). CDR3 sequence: CAWSVGTGAPEAFF. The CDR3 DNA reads TGTGCCTGGAGTGTCGGGACAGGGGCCCCTGAAGCTTTCTTT. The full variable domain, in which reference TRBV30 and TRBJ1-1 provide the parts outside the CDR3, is SQTIHQWPATLVQPVGSPLSLECTVEGTSNPNLYWYRQAAGRGLQLLFYSVGIGQISSEVPQNLSASRPQDRQFILSSKKLLLSDSGFYLCAWSVGTGAPEAFFGQGTRLTVV.

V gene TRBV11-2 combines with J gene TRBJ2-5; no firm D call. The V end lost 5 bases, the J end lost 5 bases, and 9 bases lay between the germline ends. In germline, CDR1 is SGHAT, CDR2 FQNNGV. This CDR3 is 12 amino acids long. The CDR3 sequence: CASSTDGETQYF. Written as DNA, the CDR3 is TGTGCCAGCAGCACGGACGGGGAGACCCAGTACTTC.

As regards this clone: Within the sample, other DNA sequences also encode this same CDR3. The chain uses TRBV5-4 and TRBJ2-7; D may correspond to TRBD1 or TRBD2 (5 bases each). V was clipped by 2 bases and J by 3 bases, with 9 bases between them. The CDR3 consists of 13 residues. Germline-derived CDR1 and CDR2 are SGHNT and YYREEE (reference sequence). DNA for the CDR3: TGTGCCAGCAGCTTAGGTGGGGGCTACGAGCAGTACTTC. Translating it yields CASSLGGGYEQYF.